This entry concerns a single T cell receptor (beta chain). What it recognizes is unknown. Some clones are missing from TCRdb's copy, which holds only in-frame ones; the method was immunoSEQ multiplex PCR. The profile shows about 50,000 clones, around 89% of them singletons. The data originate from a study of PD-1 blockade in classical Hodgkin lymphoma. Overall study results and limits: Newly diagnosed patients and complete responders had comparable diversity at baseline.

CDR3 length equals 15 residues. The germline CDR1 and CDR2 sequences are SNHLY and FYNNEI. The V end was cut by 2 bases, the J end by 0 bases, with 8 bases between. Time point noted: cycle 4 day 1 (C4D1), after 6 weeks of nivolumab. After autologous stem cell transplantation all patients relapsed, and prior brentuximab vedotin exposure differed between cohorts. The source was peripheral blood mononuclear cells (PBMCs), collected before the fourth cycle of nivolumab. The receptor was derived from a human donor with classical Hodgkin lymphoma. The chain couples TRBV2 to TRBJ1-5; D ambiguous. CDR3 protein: CASSESGVSNQPQHF. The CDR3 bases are TGTGCCAGCAGTGAATCTGGAGTTAGCAATCAGCCCCAGCATTTT.